The TCR beta chain under discussion was sequenced for a study of cytomegalovirus exposure and HLA in healthy donors. Whole-study context: Counted in an early data release were tens of millions of unique TCRs from HLA-typed donors. Study outcomes and limitations: Most subjects' HLA-A and HLA-B alleles were reportedly predicted from TCR beta sequences. CMV serostatus was the only recorded immune exposure for donors.

With 60 Vbeta and 13 Jbeta primers, the PCR was carried out. Original processing notes: An analysis that came later counted approximately 76 million unique TCR beta chains, approximately 12 million shared. Method: immunoSEQ multiplex PCR; TCRdb's copy keeps in-frame clones and lacks some. That table supplies the V and J calls and clone size; D and trimming were determined from the DNA. The table includes 85,000 to 90,000 clones, 75% to 90% detected once. About this clone: Its specificity is unknown.

Germline V gives CDR1 ENHRY, CDR2 SYGVKD. The CDR3 totals 13 residues. Unmatched junction bases numbered 0, after V lost 3 bases and J lost 1 base. The chain carries TRBV10-3 and TRBJ2-7; the match to TRBD2 covers 7 bases. This clonotype was sampled from a middle-aged man in good health and CMV-seropositive. Sequenced material: PBMCs. DNA for the CDR3: TGTGCCATCAGTGACGGGGGGTCCTACGAGCAGTACTTC. Its translation: CAISDGGSYEQYF.